This TCR beta chain is from a study of early T cells in non-severe SARS-CoV-2 infection. CDR1 and CDR2 (germline): DFQATT, SNEGSKA (reference sequence). The length of the CDR3 is 15 residues. The germline V and J ends were trimmed by 0 bases and 0 bases, with 10 bases remaining between them. The table lists this clonotype with many counts. MiXCR, run by TCRdb on the 5' RACE reads, gives a single entry per CDR3 protein. Here the sample spans tens of thousands of distinct CDR3 sequences, 11% being singletons. The sequenced sample consisted of whole blood. This TCR was sampled from an adult who was a healthcare worker with PCR-confirmed SARS-CoV-2 infection or an uninfected control (not recorded which). The V call is TRBV20-1, the J call TRBJ2-3; D might be TRBD1 (5 bases). The CDR3 region has the DNA TGCAGTGCTAGAGATCAGGGTACCAGCACAGATACGCAGTATTTT. Translated: CSARDQGTSTDTQYF.